This is a list of T cell receptor beta chains from one sample in a study of long-term antiretroviral therapy in people with HIV. Using immunoSEQ multiplex PCR, the repertoire was profiled, and TCRdb retains in-frame clones only, with some absent. The repertoire has around 30,000 clones, approximately 96% of them found once; the top ten carry 2.4%. This material consisted of unsorted PBMCs, taken 6.6 years after starting antiretroviral therapy. The receptors were sampled from a man under 40 with HIV. The CDR3 runs from the conserved cysteine through the conserved F or W. D genes are given only for firm matches. The size of a clone is reported for some rows only, either as once, few or many, or as a class for expanded clones.

CASSSPTSNHYEQYF	TGCGCCAGCAGCTCCCCCACCTCCAACCACTACGAGCAGTACTTC	.	TRBV5-1	.	TRBJ2-7
CASSVMAESNEKLFF	TGTGCCAGCAGTGTTATGGCGGAATCTAATGAAAAACTGTTTTTT	.	TRBV2	.	TRBJ1-4
CASSQATDEQFF	TGTGCCAGCAGCCAAGCGACCGATGAGCAGTTCTTC	.	TRBV4-2	.	TRBJ2-1
CASITSGGPQETQYF	TGTGCCAGCATCACTAGCGGGGGGCCCCAAGAGACCCAGTACTTC	.	TRBV11-2	TRBD2	TRBJ2-5
CASSWGGPSDTQYF	TGTGCCAGCAGCTGGGGGGGGCCCTCAGATACGCAGTATTTT	.	TRBV7-8	.	TRBJ2-3
CSVEGLNTGELFF	TGCAGCGTTGAGGGACTGAACACCGGGGAGCTGTTTTTT	.	TRBV29-1	.	TRBJ2-2
CASSVGAGPGTDTQYF	TGTGCCAGCAGCGTTGGAGCGGGACCAGGCACAGATACGCAGTATTTT	.	TRBV9	TRBD2	TRBJ2-3
CASSEISWGAEAFF	TGCGCCAGCAGTGAGATTAGTTGGGGGGCCGAAGCTTTCTTT	.	TRBV10-2	.	TRBJ1-1
CASSQRLPGLAGGPPGDTQYF	TGCGCCAGCAGCCAACGACTTCCGGGACTAGCGGGAGGGCCGCCAGGCGATACGCAGTATTTT	.	TRBV4-3	TRBD2	TRBJ2-3
CASSQGGGPQHF	TGCGCCAGCAGCCAAGGGGGCGGACCCCAGCATTTT	once	TRBV4-3	.	TRBJ1-5
CASSEYFEAFF	TGTGCCAGCAGTGAGTACTTTGAAGCTTTCTTT	.	TRBV2	.	TRBJ1-1
CAWSGVGLQTALFF	TGTGCCTGGAGTGGGGTTGGACTCCAAACGGCACTGTTTTTT	.	TRBV30	.	TRBJ1-4
CSVGSSGIYNEQFF	TGCAGCGTTGGTTCTAGCGGGATTTACAATGAGCAGTTCTTC	.	TRBV29-1	TRBD2	TRBJ2-1
CASRSNSGSTEQYF	TGTGCCAGCAGGTCCAATAGCGGGAGTACCGAGCAGTACTTC	.	TRBV6-6	TRBD2	TRBJ2-7
CASTSLSTEAFF	TGTGCCAGCACCTCCCTGTCCACTGAAGCTTTCTTT	once	TRBV13	.	TRBJ1-1
CASSPSQGGGTGELFF	TGTGCCAGCTCACCTTCTCAGGGTGGAGGAACCGGGGAGCTGTTTTTT	.	TRBV18	.	TRBJ2-2
CAWEDSNRAETYEQYF	TGTGCCTGGGAGGACAGTAATCGGGCCGAAACCTACGAGCAGTACTTC	.	TRBV30	.	TRBJ2-7
CASSGTGVGTEAFF	TGTGCCAGCAGTGGGACAGGGGTAGGCACTGAAGCTTTCTTT	once	TRBV25-1	TRBD1	TRBJ1-1
CASSVGHGEAFF	TGTGCCAGCAGCGTGGGACATGGTGAAGCTTTCTTT	.	TRBV9	.	TRBJ1-1
CASRAGGLEDTQYF	TGTGCCAGCAGGGCGGGGGGGCTGGAAGATACGCAGTATTTT	once	TRBV6-4	TRBD2	TRBJ2-3
CASSGAMQWIYGYTF	TGTGCCAGCTCGGGGGCGATGCAGTGGATCTATGGCTACACCTTC	once	TRBV2	.	TRBJ1-2
CASSVYKNTGELFF	TGTGCCAGCAGTGTGTACAAGAACACCGGGGAGCTGTTTTTT	.	TRBV6-5	.	TRBJ2-2
CAISQGGGGTGELFF	TGTGCCATCAGCCAGGGAGGAGGGGGGACCGGGGAGCTGTTTTTT	.	TRBV10-3	.	TRBJ2-2
CASSSRSGGLAKNIQYF	TGTGCCAGCAGCTCGCGATCGGGGGGATTAGCCAAAAACATTCAGTACTTC	.	TRBV7-2	TRBD2	TRBJ2-4
CASSANPGTGNYGYTF	TGTGCCAGCAGTGCAAACCCCGGGACTGGTAACTATGGCTACACCTTC	.	TRBV27	.	TRBJ1-2
CASSPSANRGGSPLHF	TGTGCCAGCAGCCCAAGCGCAAACAGGGGCGGTTCACCCCTCCACTTT	.	TRBV7-2	TRBD1	TRBJ1-6
CASSPAGNGETQYF	TGTGCCAGCTCACCTGCGGGAAACGGGGAGACCCAGTACTTC	.	TRBV18	.	TRBJ2-5
CASSYDQGYTEAFF	TGTGCCAGCAGTTACGATCAGGGGTACACTGAAGCTTTCTTT	.	TRBV6-6	.	TRBJ1-1
CASSFPREGGYGYTF	TGTGCCAGCAGCTTCCCCCGGGAGGGGGGATATGGCTACACCTTC	.	TRBV7-9	.	TRBJ1-2
CASRGLGELFF	TGTGCCAGCAGGGGCCTCGGGGAGCTGTTTTTT	.	TRBV11-3	.	TRBJ2-2
CASRSGSSYEQYF	TGTGCCAGCAGAAGTGGGAGCTCCTACGAGCAGTACTTC	.	TRBV28	.	TRBJ2-7
CASSPSIGAGYTF	TGTGCCAGCAGCCCCTCGATTGGGGCTGGCTACACCTTC	.	TRBV9	.	TRBJ1-2
CASSYSPGGGYTF	TGTGCCAGCAGTTACAGCCCAGGGGGTGGCTACACCTTC	few	TRBV6-6	TRBD1	TRBJ1-2
CARKRPGTINTQYF	TGTGCCAGAAAGCGACCCGGGACTATTAATACGCAGTATTTT	.	TRBV2	TRBD2	TRBJ2-3
CASSYRAFSSYNEQFF	TGTGCCAGCAGCTACAGAGCTTTTAGCTCCTACAATGAGCAGTTCTTC	.	TRBV2	.	TRBJ2-1
CASSSQSGGEQYF	TGTGCTAGCAGCTCTCAATCGGGGGGCGAGCAGTACTTC	.	TRBV7-7	TRBD2	TRBJ2-7
CSVPARYGYTF	TGCAGCGTTCCGGCCCGCTATGGCTACACCTTC	.	TRBV29-1	.	TRBJ1-2
CAISESGQGTYNEQFF	TGTGCCATCAGTGAGTCGGGACAGGGGACCTACAATGAGCAGTTCTTC	.	TRBV10-3	TRBD1	TRBJ2-1
CASSLSSSGFYNEQFF	TGTGCCAGCAGCTTAAGTTCTAGCGGGTTTTACAATGAGCAGTTCTTC	.	TRBV7-8	TRBD2	TRBJ2-1